The clone carrying this TCR beta chain was seen more than once but under ten times. Its specificity is not known. The data were obtained in a study of response to subunit inactivated influenza vaccine. Regarding the study as a whole: Each seasonal influenza vaccination, the authors suggested, recruits few new T cells.

TCRdb itself ran the RT-PCR reads through MiXCR, one entry per CDR3 protein. The table records 400,000 to 650,000 distinct CDR3 sequences, 7.2% of them present only once. CDR3 size: 15 residues. Germline CDR1 and CDR2: MNHNS and SASEGT. After removal of 5 bases from V and 7 bases from J, the junction contained 9 bases not matched to a gene. The gene calls are TRBV6-1 and TRBJ2-1, with 9 bases that match TRBD1. The sample here was PBMCs from blood, taken around 25 months after vaccination. The sequence was collected from a man in his fifties or sixties who received an inactivated influenza vaccine. CDR3 DNA sequence: TGTGCCAGCAGTCGCCTGACAGGGGGGACGAATGAGCAGTTCTTC. Its translation: CASSRLTGGTNEQFF.